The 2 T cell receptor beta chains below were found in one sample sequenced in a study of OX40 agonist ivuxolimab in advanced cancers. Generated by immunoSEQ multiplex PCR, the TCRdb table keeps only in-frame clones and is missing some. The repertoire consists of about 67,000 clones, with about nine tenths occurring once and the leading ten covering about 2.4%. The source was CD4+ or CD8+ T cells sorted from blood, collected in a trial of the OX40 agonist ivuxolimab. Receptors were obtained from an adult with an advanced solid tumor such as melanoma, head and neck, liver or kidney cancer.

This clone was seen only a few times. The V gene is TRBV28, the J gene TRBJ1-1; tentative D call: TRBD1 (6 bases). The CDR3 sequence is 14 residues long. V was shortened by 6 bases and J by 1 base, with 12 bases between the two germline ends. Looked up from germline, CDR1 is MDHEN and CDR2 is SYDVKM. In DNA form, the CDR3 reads TGTGCCAGCAGGCCAGGGACACCGAACACTGAAGCTTTCTTT. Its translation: CASRPGTPNTEAFF. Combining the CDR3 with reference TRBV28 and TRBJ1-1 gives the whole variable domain DVKVTQSSRYLVKRTGEKVFLECVQDMDHENMFWYRQDPGLGLRLIYFSYDVKMKEKGDIPEGYSVSREKKERFSLILESASTNQTSMYLCASRPGTPNTEAFFGQGTRLTVV.

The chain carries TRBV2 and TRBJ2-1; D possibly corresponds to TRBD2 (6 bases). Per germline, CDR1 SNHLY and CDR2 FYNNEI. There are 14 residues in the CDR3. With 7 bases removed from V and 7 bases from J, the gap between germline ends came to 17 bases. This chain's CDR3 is CASIAARGLNEQFF. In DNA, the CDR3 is TGTGCCAGCATAGCGGCCCGGGGGTTAAATGAGCAGTTCTTC.